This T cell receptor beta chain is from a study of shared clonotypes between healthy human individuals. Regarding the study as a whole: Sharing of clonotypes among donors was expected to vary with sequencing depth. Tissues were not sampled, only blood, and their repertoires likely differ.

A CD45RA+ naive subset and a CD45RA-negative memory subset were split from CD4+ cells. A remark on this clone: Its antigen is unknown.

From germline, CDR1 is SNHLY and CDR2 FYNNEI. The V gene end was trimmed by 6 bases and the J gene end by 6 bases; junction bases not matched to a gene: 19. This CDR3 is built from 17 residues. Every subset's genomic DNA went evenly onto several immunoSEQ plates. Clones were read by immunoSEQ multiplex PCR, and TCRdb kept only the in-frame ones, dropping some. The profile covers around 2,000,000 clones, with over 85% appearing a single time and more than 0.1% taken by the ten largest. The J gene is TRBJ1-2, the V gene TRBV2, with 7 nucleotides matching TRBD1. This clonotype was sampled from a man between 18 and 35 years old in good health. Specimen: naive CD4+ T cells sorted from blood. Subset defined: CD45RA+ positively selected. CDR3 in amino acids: CASRATRDSSKVNGYTF. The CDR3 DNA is TGTGCCAGCAGAGCAACCCGGGACAGTAGTAAAGTCAATGGCTACACCTTC.